The clone carrying this TCR beta chain was observed a few times. What it recognizes is unknown. Trimming pared 2 bases from V and 0 bases from J, leaving 25 bases between. The germline V gene has CDR1 MNHNS and CDR2 SASEGT. CDR3 size: 20 residues. The source of the sample is a study of identical twins. Study-wide points: Modelling approaches yielded underestimates of out-of-frame TCR alpha sharing between monozygotic twins. Abundant cord blood beta clonotypes carried fewer insertions; memory repertoires showed none.

A universal primer site came from template switching; cDNA carried unique molecular identifiers. A single record per CDR3 protein comes from TCRdb applying MiXCR to the 5' RACE reads. Of hundreds of thousands of distinct CDR3 sequences in the sample, around 9.7% were seen once. The data were also submitted as part of a second study, on yellow fever vaccine responses in identical twins. That paper adds: The authors reported partly convergent, partly personalized vaccine responses in identical twins.

The chain carries TRBV6-1 and TRBJ1-2, with D possibly TRBD1 on 6 matching bases. The clonotype was recovered from a woman between 18 and 30 years old in good health. Sequencing was performed on CD8+ T cells sorted from blood. The CDR3 DNA sequence: TGTGCCAGCAGTGAATGGGAAGCCGACAGGTTCCTCTTAGCTAACTATGGCTACACCTTC. This sequence encodes CASSEWEADRFLLANYGYTF.